The source of this TCR beta chain is a study of OX40 agonist ivuxolimab in advanced cancers. In the study overall: Mean age about 60 years, range about 20 to 85; 82.7% male. Whole-study findings and limits: No determination was made of the antigen specificity of the expanded peripheral T cells.

Produced via immunoSEQ multiplex PCR; TCRdb's table is partial and in-frame only. The sample records around 97,000 clones, around 80% being singletons. This clone was found a few times. The antigen remains undetermined. The sample was CD4+ or CD8+ T cells sorted from blood, taken in a trial of the OX40 agonist ivuxolimab. The TCR originated in an adult with an advanced solid tumor such as melanoma, head and neck, liver or kidney cancer.

The CDR3 sequence: CATSFRELGYEQYF. Written as DNA, the CDR3 is TGTGCCACCAGCTTCAGGGAGTTAGGGTACGAGCAGTACTTC. The chain is built from TRBV15 and TRBJ2-7; tentatively, D is TRBD1 or TRBD2 (5 bases each). V shed 5 bases and J shed 4 bases, with 15 bases lying between them. The CDR3 has 14 amino acids. Germline V lookup: CDR1 LNHNV, CDR2 YYDKDF (reference sequence).